Following are 21 T cell receptor beta chains from one sample sequenced in a study of cytomegalovirus exposure and HLA in healthy donors. With 60 Vbeta and 13 Jbeta primers, the PCR was carried out. The assay was immunoSEQ multiplex PCR, and TCRdb's table has in-frame clones only and misses some. The repertoire has some 190,000 clones, roughly 82% of them found once; the top ten carry approximately 1.5%. The sequenced material came from PBMCs. The receptors were sampled from a man aged 40-49 years in good health and CMV-seronegative.

V is TRBV25-1 and J is TRBJ2-2, with 13 bases matching TRBD2. V shed 6 bases and J 4 bases; nucleotides not matched to a gene: 11. Germline values: CDR1 MGHDK, CDR2 SYGVNS. CDR3 length: 18 residues. CDR3 in amino acids: CASRRGLAGESGTGELFF. In DNA form, the CDR3 reads TGTGCCAGCAGACGAGGACTAGCGGGAGAATCGGGCACCGGGGAGCTGTTTTTT.

This clone has a single count. Here the CDR3 DNA reads TGTGCCAGCAGCCCCCAGGTCAGGGCGGCTAATGAAAAACTGTTTTTT. Residues: CASSPQVRAANEKLFF. The J gene is TRBJ1-4, the V gene TRBV7-2, with D tentatively TRBD1 (5 bases). The V end lost 5 bases, the J end lost 3 bases, and 16 bases lay between the germline ends. Germline V gives CDR1 SGHTA, CDR2 FQGNSA. CDR3 length: 16 residues.

The rearrangement joins TRBV28 to TRBJ2-7, with 9 bases lining up with TRBD1. J lost 5 bases, V lost 3 bases, and 8 bases had no gene match. Per the germline V gene, CDR1 is MDHEN and CDR2 is SYDVKM. This CDR3 is 15 amino acids long. The CDR3 region has the DNA TGTGCCAGCAGTTTGCCTGGGACAGGGATGGACGAGCAGTACTTC. It specifies CASSLPGTGMDEQYF.

This chain links TRBV2 with TRBJ1-5, with 7 nucleotides matching TRBD1. The V segment lost 5 bases and the J segment 2 bases; nucleotides outside the gene matches: 3. Looked up from germline, CDR1 is SNHLY and CDR2 is FYNNEI. The length of the CDR3 is 14 residues. Here the CDR3 reads CASSLGTGNQPQHF. The CDR3 nucleotides read TGTGCCAGCAGTTTAGGGACAGGCAATCAGCCCCAGCATTTT.

V gene TRBV28 combines with J gene TRBJ1-6; D is unclear. Germline V gene lookup returns CDR1 MDHEN and CDR2 SYDVKM. V shed 9 bases and J shed 8 bases, with 5 bases lying between them. This CDR3 contains 10 residues. CDR3 residues: CARGDSPLHF. The CDR3 nucleotides are TGTGCCAGGGGAGATTCACCCCTCCACTTT. The full variable domain, completed using reference TRBV28 and TRBJ1-6, is DVKVTQSSRYLVKRTGEKVFLECVQDMDHENMFWYRQDPGLGLRLIYFSYDVKMKEKGDIPEGYSVSREKKERFSLILESASTNQTSMYLCARGDSPLHFGNGTRLTVT.

The gene calls are TRBV5-1 and TRBJ1-4; D gene ambiguous. The germline V gene encodes CDR1 SGHRS and CDR2 YFSETQ. Trimming cost V 4 bases and J 6 bases, with 7 bases left between them. The CDR3 consists of 12 residues. The CDR3 spells CASSPPDEKLFF. The CDR3 nucleotides are TGCGCCAGCAGCCCCCCGGATGAAAAACTGTTTTTT.

The CDR3 nucleotides read TGTGCCAGCAGCCCATCGGTGGCCAACGTCCTGACTTTC. It is translated as CASSPSVANVLTF. The rearrangement uses TRBV7-2 and TRBJ2-6; no firm D call. Trimming left V 5 bases short and J 6 bases short, with 8 bases between. Germline-derived CDR1 and CDR2 are SGHTA and FQGNSA. The CDR3 extends over 13 amino acids.

The V call is TRBV7-9, the J call TRBJ1-4, with unresolved D. V was trimmed by 5 bases and J by 4 bases, leaving 5 bases between them. Germline V CDR1 and CDR2: SEHNR, FQNEAQ (reference sequence). This CDR3 spans 12 amino acids. The CDR3 spells CASSASNEKLFF. CDR3 coding DNA: TGTGCCAGCAGCGCCAGTAATGAAAAACTGTTTTTT.

This chain connects TRBV28 to TRBJ2-7; 9 positions agree with TRBD2. From germline, CDR1 is MDHEN and CDR2 SYDVKM. This CDR3 comprises 16 residues. Trimming at V came to 4 bases and at J to 2 bases, leaving 9 bases not matched to a gene. The CDR3 region has the DNA TGTGCCAGCAGTTCTTCAGCTAGCGGGACCCCCTACGAGCAGTACTTC. As protein: CASSSSASGTPYEQYF.

This clone was observed a few times. The genes are TRBV11-2 and TRBJ1-5; 7 bases match TRBD1. This CDR3 has 13 residues. In germline, CDR1 is SGHAT, CDR2 FQNNGV. The trim removed 4 bases at V and 6 bases at J, leaving 3 bases unmatched. The CDR3 spells CASSSDRVQPQHF. In DNA form, the CDR3 reads TGTGCCAGCAGCTCTGACAGGGTTCAGCCCCAGCATTTT.

In its sample, this clone was seen once. As DNA, the CDR3 is TGTGCCAGCAGCTTGACGGGACAGGGATACAATGAGCAGTTCTTC. Its translation is CASSLTGQGYNEQFF. The chain recombines TRBV5-5 with TRBJ2-1, with 9 bases matching TRBD1. V dropped 1 base and J dropped 4; count of bases not matched to a gene: 3. The CDR3 runs 15 residues. Germline values: CDR1 SGHKS, CDR2 YYEKEE (reference sequence).

This clone came up a few times. The chain couples TRBV5-1 to TRBJ1-1, with 7 nucleotides matching TRBD1. The CDR3 covers 14 residues. V gave up 4 bases and J gave up 1 base; unmatched junction bases: 4. Germline CDR1 is SGHRS and CDR2 is YFSETQ. The CDR3 nucleotides read TGCGCCAGCAGCACAGGGACAGCGAACACTGAAGCTTTCTTT. Its protein product is CASSTGTANTEAFF.

V and J are TRBV7-2 and TRBJ2-7, with 10 nucleotides matching TRBD1. The CDR3 spans 15 residues. The V gene end was trimmed by 0 bases and the J gene end by 4 bases; junction bases not matched to a gene: 3. Germline CDR1 reads SGHTA; CDR2 reads FQGNSA. CDR3 loop: CASSLAVGQGYEQYF. The CDR3 DNA is TGTGCCAGCAGCTTAGCGGTGGGACAGGGGTACGAGCAGTACTTC. The variable domain in full, completed from reference TRBV7-2 and TRBJ2-7, reads GAGVSQSPSNKVTEKGKDVELRCDPISGHTALYWYRQSLGQGLEFLIYFQGNSAPDKSGLPSDRFSAERTGGSVSTLTIQRTQQEDSAVYLCASSLAVGQGYEQYFGPGTRLTVT.

This CDR3 reads CASSLKGGGSPLHF. CDR3 DNA sequence: TGTGCCAGCAGCTTAAAGGGGGGGGGTTCACCCCTCCACTTT. J is TRBJ1-6 and V is TRBV7-3; D perhaps matches TRBD1 (6 bases). The CDR3 has 14 amino acids. V lost 1 base and J 9 bases, leaving 10 bases between the germline ends. CDR1 is SGHTA and CDR2 is FQGTGA in the germline V gene. Complete variable domain (other parts from reference TRBV7-3 and TRBJ1-6): GAGVSQTPSNKVTEKGKYVELRCDPISGHTALYWYRQSLGQGPEFLIYFQGTGAADDSGLPNDRFFAVRPEGSVSTLKIQRTERGDSAVYLCASSLKGGGSPLHFGNGTRLTVT.

The chain uses TRBV28 and TRBJ1-6; 8 bases are shared with TRBD1. Germline V lookup: CDR1 MDHEN, CDR2 SYDVKM. The J segment lost 10 bases and the V segment lost 3 bases, leaving 5 bases of the junction unmatched. The CDR3 covers 14 residues. CDR3 sequence: CASSFQGARSPLHF. The CDR3 bases are TGTGCCAGCAGTTTTCAGGGGGCCAGGTCACCCCTCCACTTT.

V and J are TRBV30 and TRBJ2-3; TRBD2 matches 12 bases. Germline loops: CDR1 GTSNPN, CDR2 SVGIG (reference sequence). The ends lost 5 bases at V and 6 bases at J; junction bases unmatched: 3. The CDR3 loop spans 13 amino acids. The CDR3 region has the DNA TGTGCCTGGTCTAGCGGGGGGGCCGATACGCAGTATTTT. It translates to CAWSSGGADTQYF.

This clone was found once. V gene TRBV5-1 combines with J gene TRBJ2-5; 7 nucleotides match TRBD2. J was trimmed by 5 bases and V by 0 bases; bases with no gene match: 4. CDR1 and CDR2 (germline): SGHRS, YFSETQ. The CDR3 loop spans 14 amino acids. The CDR3 DNA sequence: TGCGCCAGCAGCTTGGTTGGGCGGGAGGAGACCCAGTACTTC. Amino acid sequence: CASSLVGREETQYF.

This clone has only one observation. V usage is TRBV19 and J usage is TRBJ2-7; weak D call: TRBD1 (6 bases). The CDR3 runs to 15 residues. Germline values: CDR1 LNHDA, CDR2 SQIVND (reference sequence). The ends were cut back, 9 bases at V and 2 bases at J, with 20 bases in the middle. The CDR3 DNA reads as TGTGCCAGCCAAACACAACAGGGACCTACCTACGAGCAGTACTTC. It is translated as CASQTQQGPTYEQYF.

As concerns this clone: Germline and junction disagree at one end, which may indicate a read error. The CDR3 nucleotides read TGTGCTAGCAGCTTAGGTGGCGGGGAGCAGTACTTC. Encoded protein: CASSLGGGEQYF. The chain uses TRBV7-7 and TRBJ2-7; D perhaps matches TRBD2 (5 bases). There are 12 residues in the CDR3. Germline V CDR1 and CDR2: SSHAT, FNYEAQ (reference sequence).

The rearrangement links TRBV6-1 to TRBJ2-5, with TRBD2 matching 8 bases. V trimming: 7 bases; J trimming: 4 bases; junction bases outside the gene matches: 11. Germline CDR1 and CDR2: MNHNS and SASEGT. The CDR3 runs 15 residues. The CDR3 region is CASTMGTSRPETQYF. Written as DNA, the CDR3 is TGTGCCAGCACCATGGGGACTAGTCGTCCAGAGACCCAGTACTTC.

The CDR3 nucleotides read TGTGCCAGCAGTTCAGGACTAGCTCTTGAGCAGTACTTC. The encoded protein is CASSSGLALEQYF. The V and J genes are TRBV6-5 and TRBJ2-7; TRBD2 matches at 8 bases. The CDR3 length is 13 residues. Losses at the gene ends were 4 bases for V and 7 bases for J; bases not matched to a gene: 6. The V gene's germline CDR1 is MNHEY and CDR2 SVGAGI.